This TCR beta chain was identified in a study of T cell responses to AZD1222 COVID-19 vaccine (TCRdb year 2021). A note on the overall study: AZD1222 recipients whose second dose came at about 4 weeks and those whose second dose came at about 12 weeks were combined into one group, since spike-specific TCR depth and breadth did not differ between the two schedules. A total of 230 to 250 trial participants underwent TCR sequencing, of whom around 200 received two doses of AZD1222 and about 25 received two doses of the MenACWY control vaccine. Trial participants were enrolled by age into subgroups of 18-55, 56-69 and 70-plus years, and 148, 28 and 57 TCR-sequenced participants, respectively, were included in these subgroups. The investigation overall reported the following: The 56-69-year group was small, and its depth increase did not reach significance, likely because of low power. Nearly half of unique spike-specific TCRs reportedly recognized epitopes outside regions mutated in the B.1.351 and B.1.1.7 variants. After two AZD1222 doses, spike-specific TCR breadth and depth were significantly higher than at day 0 and than in MenACWY recipients. The vaccine-associated CD4 TCRs covered the entire spike protein, and the dominant responses fell in regions 160-218 and 743-854. Participants were mostly white British and included more females than males, and it was suggested by the authors that clonal diversity may have been underestimated. Because no samples from the day 14 peak response were available, repertoires could be characterized only after the peak T cell response. Conclusions about previously exposed vaccinees are limited because only 5 or 6 AZD1222 recipients were SARS-CoV-2 seropositive at baseline.

The CDR3, from cysteine to phenylalanine, totals 15 residues. Only CDR3 DNA remains: 45 bases, in frame from the first base. Taken from the germline V gene, the CDR1 and CDR2 loops are LGHNA and YNFKEQ. Between the V and J ends, shortened by 4 bases and 1 base respectively, the junction contains 11 bases. Of note for this clone: Its recognized antigen is unknown. No base quality information exists; no much larger clone differs at one position.

The time point label on this specimen signifies: baseline before first vaccination. Vaccinee samples came from UK trials COV001 and COV002, including a single-blind randomized controlled phase 2/3 trial of AZD1222 (ChAdOx1 nCoV-19) in healthy adults. For TCRbeta chain sequencing, PBMC samples from trial participants were taken at day 0 and at day 28 after the second dose. The CDR3 regions of human TCRbeta chains were analyzed by immunosequencing. Regarding the original processing steps: Repertoire TCRs were matched against a reference library of SARS-CoV-2-specific TCRs generated with the MIRA antigen-specificity platform. Breadth was defined as the fraction of unique TCRs that were SARS-CoV-2-associated. Depth was defined as the fraction of total T cells that were SARS-CoV-2-associated. Using the MIRA data, each spike-specific TCR was assigned both to the spike region to which the TCR was reactive and to a CD4 or CD8 class. Log10-transformed breadth and depth values were compared by one-way ANOVA with Sidak's multiple comparisons tests. As stored in TCRdb, this immuneACCESS dataset retains in-frame rearrangements with V and J assigned. A fraction of the clones does not appear; measured against another copy, unresolved V genes explain less than half of the discrepancy, and the remainder lacks a known reason. V and J calls and clone size are those listed in that table; D and trimming were worked out from the DNA. Here the sample has under 130,000 clones; about 81% occur a single time. 5% of the sample belongs to the ten largest clones.

The clonotype was recovered from an adult in good health. Specimen: peripheral blood, collected on day 0 of AZD1222 vaccination. The V and J segments used are TRBV4-2 and TRBJ1-5, with the D gene too uncertain to name. The sequenced DNA is TGTGCCAGCAGCCTTAGCCGGGAGAGCAATCAGCCCCAGCATTTT. This translates into CASSLSRESNQPQHF.